The sequence of this TCR beta chain was determined in a study of T cell changes during pregnancy in multiple sclerosis (dated by TCRdb to between 2018 and 2021). Looking at the study overall: Changes in the T cell repertoire over the course of pregnancy were examined in this study in women with multiple sclerosis.

Notes on this clone: Its antigen remains unidentified. One base away there is no much larger clone; base qualities are not given.

Receptor libraries were prepared by the immunoSEQ multiplex PCR assay. TCRdb re-hosts the immuneACCESS table, in-frame sequences only. Its copies lack some clones; in the studies checked, an unresolved V gene accounts for under half of them, and the cause for the rest is not known. For this sample there are fewer than 50,000 clones; approximately 94% appear just once. Around 4.2% of the sample is taken by the ten largest. The sequenced sample was CD8+ T cells from peripheral blood mononuclear cells, obtained in the first trimester of pregnancy. This clonotype originated in a female donor with multiple sclerosis, enrolled in a pregnancy study.

The nucleotide sequence reads as follows: TGCGCCAGCAGCCAATCACGAGCGGGGGGGCGCAATGAGCAGTTCTTC. Its translation reads: CASSQSRAGGRNEQFF. Here the chain combines TRBV4-3 and TRBJ2-1, and 10 junctional nucleotides match TRBD2. The germline V gene encodes CDR1 LGHNA and CDR2 YSLEER. Spanning cysteine to phenylalanine, the CDR3 consists of 16 amino acids. Kept here is only the CDR3 DNA, which spans 48 bases and is read in frame from base 1. Trimming leaves V shorter by 2 bases and J shorter by 6 bases, with the junction holding 7 bases beyond the gene matches.